Given below is one T cell receptor beta chain in context. V gave up 2 bases and J gave up 5 bases, with 9 bases separating them. Germline CDR1 MNHNS, CDR2 SASEGT. This CDR3 region has 14 residues. The data are from a study of T cell responses to AZD1222 COVID-19 vaccine. The repertoire was sequenced with immunoSEQ multiplex PCR; TCRdb's copy has only in-frame clones and lacks some. The sample has 90,000 to 140,000 clones; approximately 88% are singletons. The receptor was derived from an adult in good health. Sequencing used peripheral blood, obtained on day 0 of AZD1222 vaccination. V is TRBV6-1 and J is TRBJ1-4; D is possibly TRBD1 (5 bases). The CDR3 protein is CASSEPGLNEKLFF. CDR3 in DNA: TGTGCCAGCAGTGAACCAGGGCTGAATGAAAAACTGTTTTTT.